The 32 T cell receptor beta chains below were found in one sample sequenced in a study of cytomegalovirus exposure and HLA in healthy donors. The PCR used 60 Vbeta and 13 Jbeta primers. TCRdb's table, derived via immunoSEQ multiplex PCR, lists solely in-frame clones and lacks some. The table includes approximately 100,000 clones, roughly a tenth detected once. Sequences were obtained from PBMCs. These receptors were obtained from a middle-aged man in good health and CMV-seropositive.

This chain links TRBV6-1 with TRBJ2-1; D remains unclear. V was cut by 5 bases and J by 4 bases, with 9 bases left in between. CDR3 length equals 13 residues. Germline V gene sequence: CDR1 MNHNS, CDR2 SASEGT. The CDR3 nucleotides are TGTGCCAGCAGTCCACAGAAATACAATGAGCAGTTCTTC. Amino acids: CASSPQKYNEQFF.

About this clone itself: The sample holds other DNA sequences that translate to the same CDR3. This chain links TRBV9 with TRBJ1-1, with D possibly matching TRBD1 (5 bases). The germline gives CDR1 SGDLS, CDR2 YYNGEE. The ends were cut back, 2 bases at V and 0 bases at J, with 5 bases in the middle. This CDR3 is 13 amino acids long. CDR3 bases: TGTGCCAGCAGCGTGACAGTGAACACTGAAGCTTTCTTT. It codes for CASSVTVNTEAFF.

This clone was detected a few times. V is TRBV4-1 and J is TRBJ2-1; TRBD2 matches at 13 bases. Unmatched junction bases numbered 6, after V lost 3 bases and J lost 1 base. Germline lookup yields CDR1 MGHRA and CDR2 YSYEKL. The length of the CDR3 is 18 residues. In DNA form, the CDR3 reads TGCGCCAGCAGCCATGAGCGGACTAGCGGGAGATCCTACAATGAGCAGTTCTTC. It specifies CASSHERTSGRSYNEQFF.

This clone has just a few counts. The chain uses TRBV7-2 and TRBJ2-7; TRBD1 matches at 9 bases. CDR3 length equals 14 residues. J was trimmed by 4 bases and V by 3 bases; bases with no gene match: 4. Germline CDR1 reads SGHTA; CDR2 reads FQGNSA. The CDR3 bases are TGTGCCAGCAGCTTGGGGACAGGGATGTACGAGCAGTACTTC. This encodes CASSLGTGMYEQYF. Together with reference TRBV7-2 and TRBJ2-7, the CDR3 gives the full variable domain: GAGVSQSPSNKVTEKGKDVELRCDPISGHTALYWYRQSLGQGLEFLIYFQGNSAPDKSGLPSDRFSAERTGGSVSTLTIQRTQQEDSAVYLCASSLGTGMYEQYFGPGTRLTVT.

A few counts support this clone. The rearrangement uses TRBV18 and TRBJ2-5; tentatively, D is TRBD1 (5 bases). Germline CDR1 is KGHSH and CDR2 is LQKENI. Trimming stripped 3 bases from V and 6 bases from J, with 17 bases between. This CDR3 has 15 amino acids. The CDR3 region is CASSPPGPQVQTQYF. The CDR3 coding sequence is TGTGCCAGCTCACCTCCCGGGCCACAGGTTCAGACCCAGTACTTC. Based on the CDR3 plus reference TRBV18 and TRBJ2-5, the full variable domain is NAGVMQNPRHLVRRRGQEARLRCSPMKGHSHVYWYRQLPEEGLKFMVYLQKENIIDESGMPKERFSAEFPKEGPSILRIQQVVRGDSAAYFCASSPPGPQVQTQYFGPGTRLLVL.

This chain connects TRBV21-1 to TRBJ1-2; the table assigns TRBD1, which was not confirmed against the DNA. TRBV21-1 is an annotated pseudogene. The CDR3 has 14 amino acids. CDR3 DNA sequence: TGTGCCGACCAGAAGGACAGGGCAAACTATGGCTACACCTTC. It is translated as CADQKDRANYGYTF.

The chain joins TRBV25-1 to TRBJ1-5, with D possibly TRBD1 on 5 matching bases. Germline CDR1 and CDR2: MGHDK and SYGVNS. V lost 7 bases and J lost 6, with 28 bases in between. This CDR3 comprises 18 residues. The CDR3 loop reads CASISRSRGRVVSQPQHF. As DNA, the CDR3 is TGTGCCAGCATTAGTAGATCTCGCGGCAGGGTCGTTTCTCAGCCCCAGCATTTT.

Only a few counts were recorded for this clone. The V call is TRBV5-4, the J call TRBJ2-3; D might be TRBD2 (5 bases). V was cut by 4 bases and J by 0 bases, with 12 bases left in between. The CDR3 length is 15 residues. Germline V gene lookup returns CDR1 SGHNT and CDR2 YYREEE (reference sequence). In nucleotides, the CDR3 is TGTGCCAGCAGCCGGGGTGGAGGTAGCACAGATACGCAGTATTTT. Protein: CASSRGGGSTDTQYF. The full variable domain, completed using reference TRBV5-4 and TRBJ2-3, is ETGVTQSPTHLIKTRGQQVTLRCSSQSGHNTVSWYQQALGQGPQFIFQYYREEENGRGNFPPRFSGLQFPNYSSELNVNALELDDSALYLCASSRGGGSTDTQYFGPGTRLTVL.

This clone appeared a few times. The chain recombines TRBV18 with TRBJ1-1; D might be TRBD1 (6 bases). This CDR3 spans 14 amino acids. The ends were cut back, 6 bases at V and 0 bases at J, with 11 bases in the middle. Germline V gene data show CDR1 as KGHSH and CDR2 as LQKENI. The CDR3 loop reads CASSTGNMNTEAFF. CDR3 in DNA: TGTGCCAGCTCCACAGGGAATATGAACACTGAAGCTTTCTTT.

This clone was seen a few times. The J gene is TRBJ2-3, the V gene TRBV5-8; D remains unclear. The germline V gene encodes CDR1 SGHTS and CDR2 YDEGEE. The V and J ends lost 0 bases and 4 bases respectively, with 18 bases between them. This CDR3 has 17 amino acids. DNA for the CDR3: TGTGCCAGCAGCTTGGTGGTTGCCTCACTCACAGCAGATACGCAGTATTTT. This gives the protein CASSLVVASLTADTQYF.

The V gene is TRBV5-1, the J gene TRBJ2-5; 11 positions agree with TRBD2. Germline V gene lookup returns CDR1 SGHRS and CDR2 YFSETQ. The length of the CDR3 is 15 residues. The trim removed 3 bases at V and 2 bases at J, leaving 3 bases unmatched. The CDR3 DNA follows: TGCGCCAGCAGCTCGGGACTAGCGGTTCAAGAGACCCAGTACTTC. Its translation: CASSSGLAVQETQYF.

This clone was detected a few times. The rearrangement links TRBV7-8 to TRBJ1-5, with D perhaps matching TRBD1 (5 bases). This CDR3 comprises 15 residues. Trimming took off 4 bases at V and 4 bases at J, with 14 bases between the two ends. The V gene's germline CDR1 is SGHVS and CDR2 FQNEAQ. The CDR3 DNA follows: TGTGCCAGCAGCTGGGCCCAGGGAGGGAATCAGCCCCAGCATTTT. Translated: CASSWAQGGNQPQHF.

The chain combines TRBV7-2 with TRBJ2-5; D not resolved. V was trimmed by 4 bases and J by 2 bases, leaving 5 bases between them. The CDR3 runs 12 residues. CDR1 is SGHTA and CDR2 is FQGNSA in the germline V gene. The CDR3 protein is CASSYIQETQYF. In DNA, the CDR3 is TGTGCCAGCAGCTACATTCAAGAGACCCAGTACTTC.

This clone showed up just a few times. The chain combines TRBV14 with TRBJ2-1; 8 bases match TRBD2. V shed 1 base, J shed 8 bases, and the junction held 4 bases outside the gene matches. Looked up from germline, CDR1 is SGHDN and CDR2 is FVKESK. The CDR3 extends over 14 amino acids. Here the CDR3 reads CASSQAGLGYEQFF. Written as DNA, the CDR3 is TGTGCCAGCAGCCAAGCGGGACTAGGTTATGAGCAGTTCTTC.

This clone was counted only a few times. V gene TRBV7-6 combines with J gene TRBJ1-1; 7 bases line up with TRBD1. V shed 7 bases, J shed 0 bases, and the junction held 5 bases outside the gene matches. Germline assignment: CDR1 SGHVS and CDR2 FNYEAQ. The length of the CDR3 is 14 residues. In DNA, the CDR3 is TGTGCCAGCAACACCGGACAGGTGAACACTGAAGCTTTCTTT. Protein: CASNTGQVNTEAFF.

This clone was seen a few times. The chain couples TRBV27 to TRBJ1-1; D remains unclear. The length of the CDR3 is 14 residues. Germline CDR1 reads MNHEY; CDR2 reads SMNVEV (reference sequence). The V end was cut by 4 bases, the J end by 6 bases, with 15 bases between. The CDR3 bases are TGTGCCAGCAGTTCTTATCGGGGAGGACCTGAAGCTTTCTTT. Encoded protein: CASSSYRGGPEAFF.

This chain joins TRBV5-8 and TRBJ2-1; 12 nucleotides agree with TRBD2. Looked up from germline, CDR1 is SGHTS and CDR2 is YDEGEE. This CDR3 is 16 amino acids long. With 4 bases clipped from V and 6 bases from J, the junction kept 8 bases outside the gene matches. CDR3 in DNA: TGTGCCAGCAGCCCGACTAGCGGGAGTTTAGCCAATGAGCAGTTCTTC. Protein sequence: CASSPTSGSLANEQFF. Together with reference TRBV5-8 and TRBJ2-1, the CDR3 gives the full variable domain: EAGVTQSPTHLIKTRGQQATLRCSPISGHTSVYWYQQALGLGLQFLLWYDEGEERNRGNFPPRFSGRQFPNYSSELNVNALELEDSALYLCASSPTSGSLANEQFFGPGTRLTVL.

This clone was recorded a few times. V gene TRBV14 combines with J gene TRBJ2-1, with D tentatively TRBD2 (5 bases). The CDR3 length is 16 residues. Germline assignment: CDR1 SGHDN and CDR2 FVKESK. Trimming shortened V by 4 bases and J by 6 bases, and 19 bases separated the two germline ends. DNA for the CDR3: TGTGCCAGCAGCCGGATAGCGAGGGTCCTCGTCAATGAGCAGTTCTTC. Translation: CASSRIARVLVNEQFF.

This clone was observed a handful of times. The chain couples TRBV9 to TRBJ2-5; 10 nucleotides agree with TRBD1. Germline V gives CDR1 SGDLS, CDR2 YYNGEE. The length of the CDR3 is 14 residues. Trimming at V came to 3 bases and at J to 3 bases, leaving 2 bases not matched to a gene. CDR3 sequence reads: CASSGGTGEETQYF. CDR3 DNA: TGTGCCAGCAGCGGCGGGACAGGGGAAGAGACCCAGTACTTC.

The chain couples TRBV27 to TRBJ2-7; no definite D call. V was clipped by 10 bases and J by 5 bases, with 6 bases between them. This CDR3 comprises 9 residues. CDR1 and CDR2 from the germline V gene are MNHEY and SMNVEV (reference sequence). The CDR3 sequence is CATVDEQYF. In DNA form, the CDR3 reads TGTGCCACCGTTGACGAGCAGTACTTC.

This clone was counted only a few times. J is TRBJ2-5 and V is TRBV5-6; weak D call: TRBD2 (6 bases). Germline V gene data show CDR1 as SGHDT and CDR2 as YYEEEE. Trimming stripped 4 bases from V and 2 bases from J, with 12 bases between. The length of the CDR3 is 14 residues. The CDR3 sequence is CASSGPGLQETQYF. CDR3 bases: TGTGCCAGCAGCGGGCCGGGACTGCAAGAGACCCAGTACTTC.

This chain's CDR3 is CASGLGQALGDIQYF. The CDR3 DNA reads TGTGCTAGTGGCCTGGGACAGGCCCTAGGGGACATTCAGTACTTC. V usage is TRBV12-5 and J usage is TRBJ2-4, with 8 bases lining up with TRBD1. V was pared by 6 bases and J by 8 bases, with 12 bases of the junction left unmatched. Germline CDR1 LGHNT, CDR2 FRNRAP. The CDR3 loop spans 15 amino acids.

V and J are TRBV10-3 and TRBJ2-7, with 7 bases fitting TRBD1. Germline V CDR1 and CDR2: ENHRY, SYGVKD. Losses at the gene ends were 11 bases for V and 0 bases for J; bases not matched to a gene: 4. The CDR3 spans 12 residues. The CDR3 region has the DNA TGTGCCTCCGGGACAGCCTCCTACGAGCAGTACTTC. This encodes CASGTASYEQYF.

The CDR3: CASSRPRTGRVNGELFF. CDR3 in DNA: TGTGCCAGCAGCCGACCCCGGACAGGGAGGGTAAACGGGGAGCTGTTTTTT. The chain is built from TRBV28 and TRBJ2-2; TRBD1 is a possible D gene (8 bases). The CDR3 has 17 amino acids. Per germline, CDR1 MDHEN and CDR2 SYDVKM. Trimming pared 6 bases from V and 7 bases from J, leaving 24 bases between.

This clone has a handful of counts. The same CDR3 is also encoded by other DNA sequences in this sample. The chain joins TRBV9 to TRBJ1-1; D gene uncertain. V was shortened by 0 bases and J by 3 bases, with 3 bases between the two germline ends. Germline CDR1 reads SGDLS; CDR2 reads YYNGEE. CDR3 length: 12 residues. The CDR3 coding sequence is TGTGCCAGCAGCGTAGCGGACACTGAAGCTTTCTTT. Amino acid sequence: CASSVADTEAFF.

The rearrangement uses TRBV27 and TRBJ2-5, with TRBD1 matching over 9 bases. Matching the DNA end better, TRBJ2-7 makes the J call doubtful. Germline-derived CDR1 and CDR2 are MNHEY and SMNVEV (reference sequence). The CDR3 contains 16 residues. CDR3 DNA sequence: TGTGCCAGCAGCCCTACAGGGGGCGTCACCTCCTACGAGCAGTACTTC. Protein sequence: CASSPTGGVTSYEQYF.

The CDR3 reads CASSSWVGLAGDEQYF. CDR3 sequence (DNA): TGTGCCAGCAGCTCCTGGGTAGGACTAGCGGGAGACGAGCAGTACTTC. J is TRBJ2-7 and V is TRBV7-2; 13 positions match TRBD2. The CDR3 is 16 amino acids. CDR1 is SGHTA and CDR2 is FQGNSA in the germline V gene. The ends lost 4 bases at V and 5 bases at J; junction bases unmatched: 8.

The chain combines TRBV2 with TRBJ2-1; 14 nucleotides align to TRBD2. Germline CDR1 SNHLY, CDR2 FYNNEI. The trim removed 11 bases at V and 7 bases at J, leaving 4 bases unmatched. This CDR3 has 13 amino acids. The CDR3 loop reads CASGTSGRNEQFF. The DNA of the CDR3 is TGTGCCTCCGGGACTAGCGGGAGAAATGAGCAGTTCTTC.

This clone appeared a few times. The chain combines TRBV7-9 with TRBJ1-1, with D uncertain. This CDR3 is 11 amino acids long. From germline, CDR1 is SEHNR and CDR2 FQNEAQ (reference sequence). The germline V and J ends were trimmed by 5 bases and 7 bases, with 8 bases remaining between them. The CDR3 protein is CASSPGLEAFF. CDR3 bases: TGTGCCAGCAGCCCCGGACTTGAAGCTTTCTTT. The whole variable domain, remainder taken from reference TRBV7-9 and TRBJ1-1, is DTGVSQNPRHKITKRGQNVTFRCDPISEHNRLYWYRQTLGQGPEFLTYFQNEAQLEKSRLLSDRFSAERPKGSFSTLEIQRTEQGDSAMYLCASSPGLEAFFGQGTRLTVV.

This sequence joins TRBV19 and TRBJ2-5; D is perhaps TRBD2 (5 bases). Germline V gene data show CDR1 as LNHDA and CDR2 as SQIVND (reference sequence). V lost 1 base and J 3 bases, leaving 9 bases between the germline ends. This CDR3 is 14 amino acids long. The CDR3 protein is CASSIGTYEETQYF. DNA for the CDR3: TGTGCCAGTAGTATAGGGACTTACGAAGAGACCCAGTACTTC.

This chain links TRBV4-2 with TRBJ1-1; D possibly corresponds to TRBD1 (6 bases). The CDR3 runs 13 residues. CDR1 is LGHNA, CDR2 YNFKEQ, per germline. V lost 1 base, J lost 8 bases, and 11 bases lay in between. CDR3 bases: TGTGCCAGCAGCCAAGTCCCTACAGGGGAAGCTTTCTTT. It codes for CASSQVPTGEAFF.

The chain links TRBV4-3 to TRBJ1-5; D remains ambiguous. The CDR3 sequence is 15 residues long. Germline-derived CDR1 and CDR2 are LGHNA and YSLEER. The V end lost 1 base, the J end lost 6 bases, and 13 bases lay between the germline ends. The CDR3 here is CASSQVWPPGQPQHF. The CDR3, as DNA: TGCGCCAGCAGCCAAGTGTGGCCCCCAGGTCAGCCCCAGCATTTT.